This record concerns one TCR beta chain sequence. These data are taken from a study of CD8 T cells in Susac syndrome. Random hexamers served to reverse transcribe roughly 0.45 to 1 ug RNA. The amplification used immunoSEQ multiplex PCR on TCR beta CDR3; it spanned 54 Vbeta and 13 Jbeta. From the immunoSEQ multiplex PCR reads, TCRdb called clonotypes with MiXCR, one entry per CDR3 protein. Here the sample spans 230,000 or so distinct CDR3 sequences, 95% being singletons. Germline CDR1 is WSHSY and CDR2 is SAAADI. V was cut by 5 bases and J by 4 bases, with 9 bases left in between. CDR3 length equals 12 residues.

This rearrangement joins TRBV10-2 to TRBJ2-7, with D unclear. The sequencing sample was made of CD4+ T cells from PBMCs. The TCR was taken from a human donor with multiple sclerosis. CDR3 bases: TGCGCCAGCAGTCCCGATGGGTACGAGCAGTACTTC. Translation gives CASSPDGYEQYF.